The entry below gives a single T cell receptor beta chain sequence along with its context. This sample is drawn from a study of blood T cell repertoires in COVID-19. Whole-study context: COVID-19 samples from acute and convalescent phases originated in the United States, Italy and Spain. In each case, the material was cDNA or gDNA derived from T cells, B-cell-depleted T cells, or PBMCs.

The germline gives CDR1 SGHRS, CDR2 YFSETQ. CDR3 length: 15 amino acids. Trimming removed 0 bases from V and 5 bases from J, with 11 bases in between. Per the authors' pipeline: Reference gene primers were amplified, and this amplification served to estimate nucleated cell counts. Clones were sequenced by immunoSEQ multiplex PCR, and TCRdb holds only the in-frame ones, with some missing. That table gives V, J and clone size, and the DNA gave D and trimming. This sample carries some 97,000 clones, roughly nine tenths of them seen once, and the ten largest clones take 2.1%. V gene TRBV5-1 combines with J gene TRBJ1-4, with unresolved D. Sequences were obtained from peripheral blood. This receptor was identified in a man aged 45-60 years with active COVID-19. CDR3 region: CASSLAAGYNEKLFF. CDR3 coding DNA: TGCGCCAGCAGCTTGGCGGCAGGCTACAATGAAAAACTGTTTTTT.